The clone carrying this T cell receptor (beta chain) showed up many times. TCRdb fed the 5' RACE reads into MiXCR, producing one record per CDR3 protein. Of about 110,000 distinct CDR3 sequences listed, 7.5% to 9.5% are singletons. These data come from a study of T cells after yellow fever vaccination. Study background: Fractions of low cell number were prepared using SMART-Seq v4 Ultra Low Input.

CDR1 is MDHEN, CDR2 SYDVKM, per germline. This CDR3 is built from 15 residues. V shed 6 bases and J shed 0 bases, with 13 bases lying between them. The sample consisted of CD8+ T cells sorted from PBMCs, taken 45 days after the yellow fever booster vaccination. The receptor's source is a man younger than 45 who received the YFV17D yellow fever vaccine. The chain links TRBV28 to TRBJ2-3, with a possible D match to TRBD1 (6 bases). Here the CDR3 reads CASRLQGRSTDTQYF. The CDR3 DNA reads TGTGCCAGCAGACTACAGGGACGGAGCACAGATACGCAGTATTTT.